This TCR beta chain was retrieved from a study of cytomegalovirus exposure and HLA in healthy donors. Across the whole study: Counted in an early data release were about 86 million unique TCRs from HLA-typed donors.

Germline V gene data show CDR1 as SGHRS and CDR2 as YFSETQ. The CDR3 runs to 14 residues. Study findings and constraints: The classifier reportedly diagnosed cytomegalovirus status with high sensitivity and specificity. Later analysis identified a missense DCLRE1C variant that was linked to TCR beta V- and J-gene trimming.

Both 60 Vbeta primers and 13 Jbeta primers went into the PCR. Profiled with immunoSEQ multiplex PCR; TCRdb holds only in-frame clones, not every one. The sample includes some 120,000 clones, around 82% seen only once; the top ten take roughly 1.2%. Details on this clone: Its antigen remains unknown.

The material sequenced was PBMCs. This sequence was found in a female donor in good health and CMV-seronegative. The J gene is TRBJ2-5, the V gene TRBV5-1; 7 positions match TRBD2. TRBJ2-7 matches the DNA end more closely, so the J call is doubtful. CDR3: CASSPGVAGYEQYF. The CDR3 DNA reads as TGCGCCAGCAGCCCCGGGGTAGCGGGCTACGAGCAGTACTTC.